This T cell receptor (beta chain) was observed in a study of blood T cell repertoires in COVID-19. The recovered donors of Cohort 3 showed two negative PCRs, clearance, or symptom resolution. Methods used by the authors: Amplifying reference gene primers gave estimates of nucleated cell counts. Profiling relied on immunoSEQ multiplex PCR, and the TCRdb table lists in-frame clones only, not all of them. The DNA gave D and trimming, while V, J and clone size come from that table. In the table there are 250,000 or so clones, around 89% of which are singletons. CDR3 length: 15 amino acids. The junction had 5 bases not matched to a gene; V was cut back by 3 bases and J by 5 bases. The germline CDR1 and CDR2 sequences are KGHSH and LQKENI.

Sequencing input: PBMCs or T cells enriched from blood (not recorded which). The sequence was collected from a man aged 35-49 years who had recovered from COVID-19. This chain joins TRBV18 and TRBJ2-1; 9 bases agree with TRBD2. CDR3 DNA sequence: TGTGCCAGCTCACCCCGACTAGCGGAGCACAATGAGCAGTTCTTC. This gives the protein CASSPRLAEHNEQFF.